The clone carrying this TCR beta chain was observed at least ten times. Its antigen is currently unknown. This sample was included in a study of T cells in Graves' hyperthyroidism and ophthalmopathy. V trimming: 5 bases; J trimming: 8 bases; junction bases outside the gene matches: 7. Germline-derived CDR1 and CDR2 are SGHTA and FQGTGA. CDR3 length: 15 residues. Authors of the study amplified TCR beta CDR3 regions from RNA transcripts. During a first-round RT-PCR of the TCR CDR3, the HTBI primer set was used. TCRdb passed the multiplex PCR reads through MiXCR, listing each CDR3 protein once. The sample gives about 320,000 distinct CDR3 sequences, approximately 16% of which show up once; around 33% is in the top ten. Each diagnosis drew on symptoms, thyroxine, TRAb, thyroid ultrasound and orbital computed tomography findings. Study-level points and caveats: Among thyroid clonotypes expanded above 0.001, most also appeared in blood.

The sequence derives from a man aged 25-45 years with Graves' hyperthyroidism. The J gene is TRBJ2-3, the V gene TRBV7-3; 13 bases fit TRBD2. Material for sequencing was blood. The chain's CDR3 is CASSPGTSGTGTQYF. The CDR3 coding sequence is TGTGCCAGCAGCCCCGGGACTAGCGGGACGGGTACGCAGTATTTT.